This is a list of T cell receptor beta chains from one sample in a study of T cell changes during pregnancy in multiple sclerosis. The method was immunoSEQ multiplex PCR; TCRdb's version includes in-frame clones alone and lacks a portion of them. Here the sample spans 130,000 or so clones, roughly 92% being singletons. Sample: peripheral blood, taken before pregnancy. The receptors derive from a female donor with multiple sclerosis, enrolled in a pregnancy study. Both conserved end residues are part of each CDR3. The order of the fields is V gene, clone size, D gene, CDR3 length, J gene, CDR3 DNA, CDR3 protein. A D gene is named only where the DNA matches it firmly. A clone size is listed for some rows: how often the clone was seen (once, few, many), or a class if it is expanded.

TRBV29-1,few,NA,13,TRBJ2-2,TGCAGCGTTAAAGGTGTCCGCGCCGGGGAGCTGTTTTTT,CSVKGVRAGELFF
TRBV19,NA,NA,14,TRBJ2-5,TGTGCCAGTAGTATAGCGGCAGGGTCAGAGACCCAGTACTTC,CASSIAAGSETQYF
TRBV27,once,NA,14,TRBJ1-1,TGTGCCAGCAGTTTACAGGGTGTGAACACTGAAGCTTTCTTT,CASSLQGVNTEAFF
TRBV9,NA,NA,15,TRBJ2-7,TGTGCCAGCAGCGTAGGCTCCCAGGACTACTACGAGCAGTACTTC,CASSVGSQDYYEQYF
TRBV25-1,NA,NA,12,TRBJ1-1,TGTGCCAGCAGTGAATCCGCCAGGGAAGCTTTCTTT,CASSESAREAFF
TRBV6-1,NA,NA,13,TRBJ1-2,TGTGCCAGCAGTGAAAGGCGGGGATCTGGCTACACCTTC,CASSERRGSGYTF
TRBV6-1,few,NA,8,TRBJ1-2,TGTTGGGTGGGCGGCTACACCTTC,CWVGGYTF
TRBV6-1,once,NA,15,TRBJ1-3,TGTGCCAGCAAACCGAGGGTCCCCTCTGGAAACACCATATATTTT,CASKPRVPSGNTIYF
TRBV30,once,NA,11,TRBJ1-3,TGTGCCTGGATTAGAGGAAACACCATATATTTT,CAWIRGNTIYF
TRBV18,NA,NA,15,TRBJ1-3,TGTGCCAGCTCACCACGGCAGGGGACAGGAAACACCATATATTTT,CASSPRQGTGNTIYF
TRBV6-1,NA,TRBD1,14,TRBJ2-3,TGTGCCAGCAGTGCGGACAGGGGGGGCGGTACGCAGTATTTT,CASSADRGGGTQYF
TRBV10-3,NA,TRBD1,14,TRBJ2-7,TGTGCCATCAGGACGGACAGGGGGCGATTCGAGCAGTACTTC,CAIRTDRGRFEQYF
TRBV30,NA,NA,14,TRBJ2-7,TGTGCCTGGGAGGCCGGGGGGCCTACCTACGAGCAGTACTTC,CAWEAGGPTYEQYF
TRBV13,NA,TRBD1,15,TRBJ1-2,TGTGCCAGCAGCTTGGGACAGGGGTCTAACTATGGCTACACCTTC,CASSLGQGSNYGYTF